This TCR beta chain was sequenced in a study of T cells in Graves' hyperthyroidism and ophthalmopathy. The ends were cut back, 3 bases at V and 10 bases at J, with 13 bases in the middle. This CDR3 is built from 13 residues. Germline CDR1 and CDR2: SGHTA and FQGTGA. On the basis of clinical symptoms, serum thyroxine and TRAb, thyroid ultrasound and orbital computed tomography, diagnoses were made. The source material, RNA transcripts, was used to amplify TCR beta CDR3 regions. The HTBI set primed first-round TCR CDR3 RT-PCR. MiXCR was run by TCRdb on the multiplex PCR reads, yielding one entry per CDR3 protein. Of fewer than 600,000 distinct CDR3 sequences listed, 11% to 15% are singletons.

The chain has TRBV7-3 and TRBJ2-1; D gene uncertain. The sequence was obtained from a woman aged 40 to 50 with Graves' hyperthyroidism. The material sequenced was blood. The CDR3 coding sequence is TGTGCCAGCAGCTTCGGAGATCTGAAGGAGCAGTTCTTC. Its translation: CASSFGDLKEQFF. Full variable domain (missing parts from reference TRBV7-3 and TRBJ2-1): GAGVSQTPSNKVTEKGKYVELRCDPISGHTALYWYRQSLGQGPEFLIYFQGTGAADDSGLPNDRFFAVRPEGSVSTLKIQRTERGDSAVYLCASSFGDLKEQFFGPGTRLTVL.